Below are 32 T cell receptor beta chains sequenced from a single sample in a study of T cell changes during pregnancy in multiple sclerosis. Here immunoSEQ multiplex PCR was the method, and the copy in TCRdb shows in-frame clones only, minus some. Here the sample spans about 68,000 clones, roughly 92% being singletons. The specimen comprised peripheral blood, sampled after pregnancy. The receptors originated from a female donor in good health, enrolled as a control in a pregnancy study.

This clone was seen just once. The chain couples TRBV15 to TRBJ1-5; D is ambiguous. The CDR3 has 12 residues. V was pared by 3 bases and J by 11 bases, with 11 bases between. In germline, CDR1 is LNHNV, CDR2 YYDKDF (reference sequence). CDR3 amino acids: CATSRDGRAQHF. In nucleotides, the CDR3 is TGTGCCACCAGCAGGGACGGGAGGGCCCAGCATTTT. The full variable domain, in which reference TRBV15 and TRBJ1-5 provide the parts outside the CDR3, is DAMVIQNPRYQVTQFGKPVTLSCSQTLNHNVMYWYQQKSSQAPKLLFHYYDKDFNNEADTPDNFQSRRPNTSFCFLDIRSPGLGDTAMYLCATSRDGRAQHFGDGTRLSIL.

This clone was counted a single time. The V and J genes are TRBV7-2 and TRBJ2-7; 9 nucleotides align to TRBD2. Germline values: CDR1 SGHTA, CDR2 FQGNSA. This CDR3 comprises 13 residues. The ends lost 3 bases at V and 10 bases at J; junction bases unmatched: 7. The CDR3 DNA reads TGTGCCAGCAGCTTGGGGAGGCGGGAGGGCCAGTACTTC. Translated, it gives CASSLGRREGQYF.

This chain joins TRBV6-4 and TRBJ2-6; D is uncertain. This CDR3 comprises 14 residues. Germline V gene lookup returns CDR1 MRHNA and CDR2 SNTAGT. The ends were cut back, 3 bases at V and 0 bases at J, with 3 bases in the middle. CDR3 DNA sequence: TGTGCCAGCAGTGAGTACTCTGGGGCCAACGTCCTGACTTTC. It yields the protein CASSEYSGANVLTF.

The V gene is TRBV11-2, the J gene TRBJ2-2; 8 nucleotides line up with TRBD2. The CDR3 contains 15 residues. V shed 5 bases, J shed 1 base, and the junction held 3 bases outside the gene matches. Germline CDR1 reads SGHAT; CDR2 reads FQNNGV. DNA for the CDR3: TGTGCCAGCAGCAAACTAGCGGTGAACACCGGGGAGCTGTTTTTT. Translating gives CASSKLAVNTGELFF.

The CDR3 reads CATQREVMETQYF. The CDR3 coding sequence is TGTGCCACCCAAAGGGAGGTAATGGAGACCCAGTACTTC. The rearrangement uses TRBV2 and TRBJ2-5, with D perhaps TRBD2 (6 bases). The CDR3 contains 13 residues. Trimming left V 10 bases short and J 5 bases short, with 17 bases between. Germline CDR1 SNHLY, CDR2 FYNNEI. Filled out from reference TRBV2 and TRBJ2-5, the complete variable domain reads EPEVTQTPSHQVTQMGQEVILRCVPISNHLYFYWYRQILGQKVEFLVSFYNNEISEKSEIFDDQFSVERPDGSNFTLKIRSTKLEDSAMYFCATQREVMETQYFGPGTRLLVL.

V and J are TRBV27 and TRBJ2-3; 9 nucleotides agree with TRBD1. Germline V gene lookup returns CDR1 MNHEY and CDR2 SMNVEV (reference sequence). The V gene end was trimmed by 1 base and the J gene end by 6 bases; junction bases not matched to a gene: 11. The CDR3 runs to 17 residues. CDR3 coding DNA: TGTGCCAGCAGTTTATGGGGGGCACAGGGGGCTGGTGATACGCAGTATTTT. The encoded protein is CASSLWGAQGAGDTQYF.

J is TRBJ2-2 and V is TRBV4-1; 11 positions agree with TRBD2. The CDR3 loop spans 16 amino acids. Germline CDR1 and CDR2: MGHRA and YSYEKL. With 3 bases clipped from V and 4 bases from J, the junction kept 4 bases outside the gene matches. DNA for the CDR3: TGCGCCAGCAGCCACCGACTAGCGGGAAGCACCGGGGAGCTGTTTTTT. This encodes CASSHRLAGSTGELFF.

The chain has TRBV7-2 and TRBJ2-7, with 7 bases aligning to TRBD2. This CDR3 comprises 16 residues. Losses at the gene ends were 5 bases for V and 2 bases for J; bases not matched to a gene: 12. Germline V gene lookup returns CDR1 SGHTA and CDR2 FQGNSA. The CDR3 spells CASSTLSGGGTYEQYF. The CDR3 DNA reads TGTGCCAGCAGCACCCTTAGCGGCGGGGGTACCTACGAGCAGTACTTC.

The V gene is TRBV19, the J gene TRBJ2-7, with 7 bases that match TRBD1. Germline-derived CDR1 and CDR2 are LNHDA and SQIVND (reference sequence). Trimming removed 4 bases from V and 5 bases from J; junction bases left unmatched: 2. This CDR3 is built from 12 residues. CDR3 coding DNA: TGTGCCAGTAGTACCGACAGGGACGAGCAGTACTTC. Amino acid sequence: CASSTDRDEQYF.

The gene calls are TRBV7-9 and TRBJ2-1; 13 bases are a match to TRBD2. Germline CDR1 and CDR2: SEHNR and FQNEAQ (reference sequence). CDR3 length: 15 residues. Unmatched junction bases numbered 3, after V lost 5 bases and J lost 5 bases. The CDR3 DNA sequence: TGTGCCAGCAGCAAACTAGCGGGAGGGCACAATGAGCAGTTCTTC. This translates into CASSKLAGGHNEQFF.

The chain has TRBV9 and TRBJ2-2; unclear D gene. Trimming removed 3 bases at V and 4 bases at J, with 13 bases between. CDR1 SGDLS and CDR2 YYNGEE come from the germline V gene. The CDR3 consists of 15 residues. The CDR3 loop reads CASSDPGLSTGELFF. The CDR3, as DNA: TGTGCCAGCAGCGACCCAGGATTAAGCACCGGGGAGCTGTTTTTT.

The chain has TRBV6-1 and TRBJ1-5; D perhaps matches TRBD1 (5 bases). Germline V gives CDR1 MNHNS, CDR2 SASEGT. This CDR3 contains 13 residues. Trimming took 2 bases from V and 7 from J, leaving 9 bases between them. CDR3 DNA: TGTGCCAGCAGTGAATCAGGGAACCAGCCCCAGCATTTT. This translates into CASSESGNQPQHF.

The chain links TRBV16 to TRBJ1-5; D uncertain. CDR3 length: 14 residues. The germline V and J ends were trimmed by 7 bases and 2 bases, with 12 bases remaining between them. Germline V gene sequence: CDR1 KGHSY, CDR2 FQNENV. This chain's CDR3 is CASTLSSGNQPQHF. CDR3 DNA: TGTGCCAGCACCCTTTCGTCTGGCAATCAGCCCCAGCATTTT. The complete variable domain, with remaining parts taken from reference TRBV16 and TRBJ1-5, reads GEEVAQTPKHLVRGEGQKAKLYCAPIKGHSYVFWYQQVLKNEFKFLISFQNENVFDETGMPKERFSAKCLPNSPCSLEIQATKLEDSAVYFCASTLSSGNQPQHFGDGTRLSIL.

The V and J genes are TRBV5-1 and TRBJ2-6, with 7 bases lining up with TRBD2. Germline V lookup: CDR1 SGHRS, CDR2 YFSETQ. The CDR3 has 17 amino acids. V lost 4 bases to trimming and J lost 0 bases; unmatched junction nucleotides: 7. In DNA, the CDR3 is TGCGCCAGCAGCCCCCGACTAGCCCGCTCTGGGGCCAACGTCCTGACTTTC. Encoded protein: CASSPRLARSGANVLTF.

The J gene is TRBJ2-5, the V gene TRBV13; the match to TRBD2 covers 9 bases. Germline CDR1 and CDR2: PRHDT and FYEKMQ (reference sequence). J gave up 4 bases and V 5 bases, and 11 bases lay outside the gene matches. The CDR3 contains 16 residues. This chain's CDR3 is CASSADQRGVGETQYF. The CDR3 DNA sequence: TGTGCCAGCAGCGCAGACCAGCGGGGGGTCGGAGAGACCCAGTACTTC. The full variable domain, completed using reference TRBV13 and TRBJ2-5, is AAGVIQSPRHLIKEKRETATLKCYPIPRHDTVYWYQQGPGQDPQFLISFYEKMQSDKGSIPDRFSAQQFSDYHSELNMSSLELGDSALYFCASSADQRGVGETQYFGPGTRLLVL.

The chain links TRBV4-3 to TRBJ2-7, with 12 bases identical to TRBD2. The CDR3 contains 16 residues. The germline CDR1 and CDR2 sequences are LGHNA and YSLEER. V was pared by 0 bases and J by 4 bases, with 4 bases of the junction left unmatched. CDR3 sequence: CASSQESLAGGYEQYF. CDR3 in DNA: TGCGCCAGCAGCCAAGAAAGTCTAGCGGGAGGGTACGAGCAGTACTTC.

The table lists this clone with a count of one. The chain is built from TRBV29-1 and TRBJ1-1; no reliable D call. Germline assignment: CDR1 SQVTM and CDR2 ANQGSEA. Trimming cost V 1 base and J 4 bases, with 13 bases left between them. This CDR3 region has 14 residues. The CDR3 sequence is CSVEGSGTITEAFF. CDR3 coding DNA: TGCAGCGTTGAAGGTAGTGGTACCATCACTGAAGCTTTCTTT.

The gene calls are TRBV6-5 and TRBJ2-3; TRBD2 matches at 8 bases. Germline CDR1 and CDR2: MNHEY and SVGAGI. The V segment lost 6 bases and the J segment 2 bases; nucleotides outside the gene matches: 4. This CDR3 is built from 14 residues. CDR3 DNA: TGTGCCAGCAGCCGGCGGGGGGACACAGATACGCAGTATTTT. Its translation: CASSRRGDTDTQYF.

V usage is TRBV11-2 and J usage is TRBJ2-5; 9 bases map to TRBD1. V dropped 1 base and J dropped 5; count of bases not matched to a gene: 8. The CDR3 runs 16 residues. The germline gives CDR1 SGHAT, CDR2 FQNNGV. CDR3 in DNA: TGTGCCAGCAGCTTAGCAGGGACAGGGAGGAGGGAGACCCAGTACTTC. This gives the protein CASSLAGTGRRETQYF.

The CDR3: CASSQRQGFDEKLFF. CDR3 in DNA: TGTGCCAGCAGCCAGCGACAGGGCTTCGATGAAAAACTGTTTTTT. The chain combines TRBV14 with TRBJ1-4; TRBD1 matches 7 bases. Germline V gene sequence: CDR1 SGHDN, CDR2 FVKESK. The CDR3 is made up of 15 amino acids. V shed 3 bases, J shed 6 bases, and the junction held 7 bases outside the gene matches.

Concerning this clone: At one end, the junction sequence differs from germline, possibly due to a read error. The chain carries TRBV7-7 and TRBJ2-7; 8 bases fit TRBD1. The V gene's germline CDR1 is SSHAT and CDR2 FNYEAQ (reference sequence). CDR3 length equals 14 residues. CDR3 in amino acids: CASSLLQGADEQYF. In nucleotides, the CDR3 is TGTGCTAGCAGCCTACTCCAGGGGGCGGACGAGCAGTACTTC.

The CDR3 is CASSLSGRALNEQFF. For the CDR3, the DNA is TGTGCCAGCAGTTTAAGCGGGAGGGCCCTCAATGAGCAGTTCTTC. V gene TRBV6-6 combines with J gene TRBJ2-1; 10 bases match TRBD2. V was pared by 4 bases and J by 6 bases, with 6 bases of the junction left unmatched. The germline V gene encodes CDR1 MNHNY and CDR2 SVGAGI (reference sequence). CDR3 length: 15 amino acids.

This chain joins TRBV5-5 and TRBJ1-5; perhaps TRBD1 as D (5 bases). The germline V gene has CDR1 SGHKS and CDR2 YYEKEE (reference sequence). The CDR3 is 14 amino acids. With 0 bases removed from V and 5 bases from J, the gap between germline ends came to 9 bases. The CDR3 nucleotides read TGTGCCAGCAGCTTGGGGGGAGGGGATCAGCCCCAGCATTTT. Translation gives CASSLGGGDQPQHF.

The V and J genes are TRBV6-1 and TRBJ2-5; 8 bases are shared with TRBD1. The V gene end was trimmed by 4 bases and the J gene end by 5 bases; junction bases not matched to a gene: 6. Germline-derived CDR1 and CDR2 are MNHNS and SASEGT. This CDR3 is built from 14 residues. As DNA, the CDR3 is TGTGCCAGCAGTGCTGACAGGGGATGGGAGACCCAGTACTTC. This encodes CASSADRGWETQYF.

This clone was seen a single time. The genes are TRBV7-2 and TRBJ2-3, with D possibly TRBD2 on 6 matching bases. CDR1 SGHTA and CDR2 FQGNSA come from the germline V gene. Trimming took 4 bases from V and 5 from J, leaving 16 bases between them. This CDR3 has 15 amino acids. The DNA for the CDR3 is TGTGCCAGCAGCTCGGAGGGAGGAATAGGAGATACGCAGTATTTT. Amino acids: CASSSEGGIGDTQYF. Filled out from reference TRBV7-2 and TRBJ2-3, the complete variable domain reads GAGVSQSPSNKVTEKGKDVELRCDPISGHTALYWYRQSLGQGLEFLIYFQGNSAPDKSGLPSDRFSAERTGGSVSTLTIQRTQQEDSAVYLCASSSEGGIGDTQYFGPGTRLTVL.

The V gene is TRBV19, the J gene TRBJ2-7, with D tentatively TRBD1 (5 bases). The ends were cut back, 6 bases at V and 3 bases at J, with 12 bases in the middle. The CDR3 length is 13 residues. Per the germline V gene, CDR1 is LNHDA and CDR2 is SQIVND (reference sequence). The DNA of the CDR3 is TGTGCCAGTAGCCCAGGACAACTCTACGAGCAGTACTTC. Residues: CASSPGQLYEQYF.

A note on this clone: Other DNA sequences in the sample encode the same CDR3. The CDR3 DNA is TGTGCCAGCTCACCCGGACAGGGGAACACTGAAGCTTTCTTT. The encoded protein is CASSPGQGNTEAFF. This rearrangement joins TRBV18 to TRBJ1-1, with 8 bases that match TRBD1. V shed 3 bases and J 1 base; nucleotides not matched to a gene: 1. Germline-derived CDR1 and CDR2 are KGHSH and LQKENI. The CDR3 spans 14 residues. Based on the CDR3 plus reference TRBV18 and TRBJ1-1, the full variable domain is NAGVMQNPRHLVRRRGQEARLRCSPMKGHSHVYWYRQLPEEGLKFMVYLQKENIIDESGMPKERFSAEFPKEGPSILRIQQVVRGDSAAYFCASSPGQGNTEAFFGQGTRLTVV.

This clone has just one count. V usage is TRBV6-5 and J usage is TRBJ1-1; D gene unclear. Between the trimmed V and J ends, which lost 5 bases and 0 bases, there was a span of 4 bases. The CDR3 length is 12 residues. Germline V lookup: CDR1 MNHEY, CDR2 SVGAGI. The CDR3 DNA reads TGTGCCAGCAGTGAGATGAACACTGAAGCTTTCTTT. The encoded protein is CASSEMNTEAFF.

The chain is built from TRBV21-1 and TRBJ2-3; the tabulated D call, TRBD2, remains unverified against the DNA. TRBV21-1 is listed as a pseudogene. The CDR3 contains 12 residues. CDR3 in amino acids: CASSRCRLTQYF. The CDR3 DNA reads TGTGCCAGCAGCAGGTGCCGGTTGACGCAGTATTTT.

The chain is built from TRBV2 and TRBJ1-5; TRBD1 matches 7 bases. V was clipped by 1 base and J by 8 bases; unmatched bases: 14. The CDR3 contains 17 residues. Germline-derived CDR1 and CDR2 are SNHLY and FYNNEI. The CDR3: CASSEGLGTEGGKPQHF. In nucleotides, the CDR3 is TGTGCCAGCAGTGAAGGGTTAGGGACAGAAGGGGGGAAGCCCCAGCATTTT.

CDR3 bases: TGTGCCAGCAGTGACGGGACTACAGGGGGAACAGATACGCAGTATTTT. Translating gives CASSDGTTGGTDTQYF. The chain links TRBV6-4 to TRBJ2-3, with D tentatively TRBD1 (8 bases). CDR1 and CDR2 from the germline V gene are MRHNA and SNTAGT. The V and J ends lost 2 bases and 3 bases respectively, with 15 bases between them. The CDR3 consists of 16 residues.

This chain links TRBV28 with TRBJ2-1, with D possibly matching TRBD1 (7 bases). Trimming left V 8 bases short and J 5 bases short, with 13 bases between. Looked up from germline, CDR1 is MDHEN and CDR2 is SYDVKM. The CDR3 totals 13 residues. The CDR3 reads CASSGDRHNEQFF. DNA for the CDR3: TGTGCCAGCTCGGGGGACAGACACAATGAGCAGTTCTTC.